One sample yielded the 28 T cell receptor beta chains listed below, sequenced in a study of cytomegalovirus exposure and HLA in healthy donors. 13 Jbeta primers and 60 Vbeta primers were used for the PCR. Here immunoSEQ multiplex PCR was the method, and the copy in TCRdb shows in-frame clones only, minus some. This repertoire comprises about 59,000 clones; its ten largest clones make up roughly 5%. Sequenced material: PBMCs. Receptors were obtained from a man aged 30 to 39 in good health and CMV-seropositive.

J is TRBJ1-1 and V is TRBV19, with 7 bases that match TRBD1. The CDR3 contains 13 residues. The V and J ends lost 9 bases and 1 base, in that order; junction bases with no gene match: 5. Germline V gives CDR1 LNHDA, CDR2 SQIVND (reference sequence). CDR3 residues: CASSGTENTEAFF. The CDR3 bases are TGTGCCAGCTCTGGGACAGAGAACACTGAAGCTTTCTTT.

Of note for this clone: An end of the junction differs from the germline gene, which may be a read error. J is TRBJ2-2 and V is TRBV5-1, with TRBD1 matching over 7 bases. Germline loops: CDR1 SGHRS, CDR2 YFSETQ. The CDR3 extends over 15 amino acids. The CDR3 protein is CTSRGAQGVAGELFF. CDR3 DNA sequence: TGCACCAGCCGAGGGGCCCAGGGGGTTGCCGGGGAGCTGTTTTTT.

This CDR3 reads CAWSVHRTSGGASQFF. The CDR3 DNA is TGTGCCTGGAGTGTACATAGGACTAGCGGGGGGGCTTCGCAGTTCTTC. The chain recombines TRBV30 with TRBJ2-1; 15 bases are shared with TRBD2. The germline gives CDR1 GTSNPN, CDR2 SVGIG (reference sequence). The CDR3 covers 16 residues. The trim removed 0 bases at V and 12 bases at J, leaving 9 bases unmatched. Full variable domain (missing parts from reference TRBV30 and TRBJ2-1): SQTIHQWPATLVQPVGSPLSLECTVEGTSNPNLYWYRQAAGRGLQLLFYSVGIGQISSEVPQNLSASRPQDRQFILSSKKLLLSDSGFYLCAWSVHRTSGGASQFFGPGTRLTVL.

This rearrangement joins TRBV5-1 to TRBJ2-1; the match to TRBD2 covers 9 bases. V gave up 1 base and J gave up 0 bases; unmatched junction bases: 8. The germline V gene has CDR1 SGHRS and CDR2 YFSETQ. The CDR3 is 18 residues long. The CDR3 coding sequence is TGCGCCAGCAGCTTGAGGCTAGCGGGAAGAGGCTCCTACAATGAGCAGTTCTTC. Residues: CASSLRLAGRGSYNEQFF.

V usage is TRBV7-8 and J usage is TRBJ2-5; 14 positions match TRBD2. J lost 5 bases, V lost 4 bases, and 3 bases had no gene match. Germline loops: CDR1 SGHVS, CDR2 FQNEAQ. The CDR3 loop spans 15 amino acids. This CDR3 is CASSWGTSGSETQYF. The CDR3 bases are TGTGCCAGCAGCTGGGGGACTAGCGGGAGTGAGACCCAGTACTTC.

The chain couples TRBV14 to TRBJ2-7; 10 positions match TRBD2. This CDR3 is 15 amino acids long. Germline V CDR1 and CDR2: SGHDN, FVKESK. J lost 1 base, V lost 1 base, and 1 base had no gene match. The CDR3 sequence: CASSQGGLASYEQYF. CDR3 DNA: TGTGCCAGCAGCCAAGGGGGACTAGCGTCCTACGAGCAGTACTTC.

J is TRBJ1-5 and V is TRBV19; weak D call: TRBD1 (6 bases). CDR1 is LNHDA and CDR2 is SQIVND in the germline V gene (reference sequence). CDR3 length: 15 residues. V was pared by 6 bases and J by 3 bases, with 15 bases between. The CDR3 DNA sequence: TGTGCCAGTAGGAGGGGGGGCGCGGCCAATCAGCCCCAGCATTTT. It translates to CASRRGGAANQPQHF. Filled out from reference TRBV19 and TRBJ1-5, the complete variable domain reads DGGITQSPKYLFRKEGQNVTLSCEQNLNHDAMYWYRQDPGQGLRLIYYSQIVNDFQKGDIAEGYSVSREKKESFPLTVTSAQKNPTAFYLCASRRGGAANQPQHFGDGTRLSIL.

The genes are TRBV5-1 and TRBJ1-2; 11 bases line up with TRBD1. V dropped 4 bases and J dropped 4; count of bases not matched to a gene: 6. CDR3 length equals 15 residues. The germline gives CDR1 SGHRS, CDR2 YFSETQ. CDR3 loop: CASSTGQGAVYGYTF. In DNA, the CDR3 is TGCGCCAGCAGCACCGGACAGGGGGCTGTCTATGGCTACACCTTC.

The rearrangement uses TRBV6-1 and TRBJ2-1; D perhaps matches TRBD1 (5 bases). Germline values: CDR1 MNHNS, CDR2 SASEGT. The CDR3 length is 15 residues. With 7 bases removed from V and 4 bases from J, the gap between germline ends came to 17 bases. The CDR3 region has the DNA TGTGCCAGCACCACAGGCCGGGCCTTGTACAATGAGCAGTTCTTC. Amino acid sequence: CASTTGRALYNEQFF.

This chain connects TRBV5-1 to TRBJ2-3; 10 nucleotides line up with TRBD2. Germline CDR1 and CDR2: SGHRS and YFSETQ. The CDR3 spans 15 residues. V trimming: 0 bases; J trimming: 11 bases; junction bases outside the gene matches: 9. As DNA, the CDR3 is TGCGCCAGCAGCTTGGGTGTAGCGGGAGGTAGGGAGCAGTATTTT. It is translated as CASSLGVAGGREQYF.

This chain joins TRBV7-2 and TRBJ2-7; the D is unclear. Germline CDR1 reads SGHTA; CDR2 reads FQGNSA. Trimming removed 5 bases from V and 9 bases from J, with 17 bases in between. This CDR3 comprises 13 residues. The CDR3 DNA reads as TGTGCCAGCAGCCCAGACCCAGCGTGGTGGCAGTACTTC. Translated: CASSPDPAWWQYF.

The V gene is TRBV10-3, the J gene TRBJ2-2; TRBD1 aligns across 7 bases. In germline, CDR1 is ENHRY, CDR2 SYGVKD. The CDR3 is 16 residues long. The ends lost 3 bases at V and 1 base at J; junction bases unmatched: 5. The CDR3 sequence: CAISESDRLNTGELFF. The CDR3 DNA reads as TGTGCCATCAGTGAATCGGACAGGTTGAACACCGGGGAGCTGTTTTTT.

The chain uses TRBV20-1 and TRBJ2-2, with D uncertain. The CDR3 spans 11 residues. V was cut by 7 bases and J by 5 bases, with 8 bases left in between. Per the germline V gene, CDR1 is DFQATT and CDR2 is SNEGSKA (reference sequence). The CDR3 is CSVSSTGELFF. CDR3 sequence (DNA): TGCAGTGTTAGTTCGACCGGGGAGCTGTTTTTT.

The chain uses TRBV4-2 and TRBJ2-7; the match to TRBD1 covers 7 bases. Trimming removed 4 bases from V and 2 bases from J; junction bases left unmatched: 5. The germline gives CDR1 LGHNA, CDR2 YNFKEQ. This CDR3 is built from 14 residues. The CDR3 spells CASSLRDSTYEQYF. CDR3 DNA sequence: TGTGCCAGCAGCCTCCGGGACAGTACCTACGAGCAGTACTTC.

The chain carries TRBV19 and TRBJ2-1, with TRBD2 matching 7 bases. V was clipped by 2 bases and J by 6 bases; unmatched bases: 10. The CDR3 is 16 amino acids. Germline CDR1 is LNHDA and CDR2 is SQIVND (reference sequence). The CDR3 loop is CASSITGKAGSNEQFF. CDR3 nucleotides: TGTGCCAGTAGTATAACGGGTAAAGCGGGATCCAATGAGCAGTTCTTC.

V and J are TRBV4-1 and TRBJ2-7; D perhaps matches TRBD2 (5 bases). The CDR3 has 14 residues. Trimming took 5 bases from V and 6 from J, leaving 17 bases between them. Looked up from germline, CDR1 is MGHRA and CDR2 is YSYEKL. The CDR3 protein is CASSSGLASIEQYF. CDR3 DNA: TGCGCCAGCAGCTCTGGGCTAGCTTCCATCGAGCAGTACTTC.

The V call is TRBV30, the J call TRBJ2-5; D is perhaps TRBD1 (5 bases). The CDR3 is made up of 14 amino acids. The germline CDR1 and CDR2 sequences are GTSNPN and SVGIG (reference sequence). Between the trimmed V and J ends, which lost 0 bases and 5 bases, there was a span of 13 bases. CDR3 residues: CAWSVPRTRETQYF. The CDR3 DNA follows: TGTGCCTGGAGTGTCCCCCGGACAAGGGAGACCCAGTACTTC. Filled out from reference TRBV30 and TRBJ2-5, the complete variable domain reads SQTIHQWPATLVQPVGSPLSLECTVEGTSNPNLYWYRQAAGRGLQLLFYSVGIGQISSEVPQNLSASRPQDRQFILSSKKLLLSDSGFYLCAWSVPRTRETQYFGPGTRLLVL.

CDR3: CSVEAITSGGPNEQFF. Here the CDR3 DNA reads TGCAGCGTTGAAGCTATAACCAGCGGGGGTCCCAATGAGCAGTTCTTC. This chain joins TRBV29-1 and TRBJ2-1; 8 positions match TRBD2. V dropped 1 base and J dropped 6; count of bases not matched to a gene: 11. The CDR3 has 16 amino acids. Germline CDR1 SQVTM, CDR2 ANQGSEA.

This chain connects TRBV11-3 to TRBJ2-1, with D hard to call. Germline CDR1 reads SGHNT; CDR2 reads YENEEA. This CDR3 region has 15 residues. V was pared by 1 base and J by 5 bases, with 12 bases between. The CDR3 DNA is TGTGCCAGCAGCTTAGGGTTAGCTTCCGACAATGAGCAGTTCTTC. Its protein is CASSLGLASDNEQFF.

This rearrangement joins TRBV6-4 to TRBJ2-7; 9 bases line up with TRBD2. The CDR3 runs to 15 residues. Germline lookup yields CDR1 MRHNA and CDR2 SNTAGT. After removal of 4 bases from V and 0 bases from J, the junction contained 4 bases not matched to a gene. This CDR3 is CASSVAGDSSYEQYF. Written as DNA, the CDR3 is TGTGCCAGCAGTGTAGCGGGGGACAGCTCCTACGAGCAGTACTTC.

The rearrangement links TRBV9 to TRBJ2-1; possible D gene TRBD1, 7 bases. Trimming shortened V by 0 bases and J by 6 bases, and 13 bases separated the two germline ends. The CDR3 has 15 residues. CDR1 and CDR2 (germline): SGDLS, YYNGEE. For the CDR3, the DNA is TGTGCCAGCAGCGTAGGGCAGGGGGGCCTCAATGAGCAGTTCTTC. Encoded protein: CASSVGQGGLNEQFF. The full variable domain, rest sourced from reference TRBV9 and TRBJ2-1, is DSGVTQTPKHLITATGQRVTLRCSPRSGDLSVYWYQQSLDQGLQFLIQYYNGEERAKGNILERFSAQQFPDLHSELNLSSLELGDSALYFCASSVGQGGLNEQFFGPGTRLTVL.

V gene TRBV7-6 combines with J gene TRBJ2-7; TRBD1 agrees at 8 bases. The CDR3 spans 13 residues. V gave up 3 bases and J gave up 3 bases; unmatched junction bases: 1. The germline V gene encodes CDR1 SGHVS and CDR2 FNYEAQ. The CDR3: CASSLGQVYEQYF. CDR3 in DNA: TGTGCCAGCAGCTTGGGACAGGTCTACGAGCAGTACTTC.

The rearrangement joins TRBV30 to TRBJ1-5; 9 bases map to TRBD1. Germline V lookup: CDR1 GTSNPN, CDR2 SVGIG (reference sequence). The CDR3 runs to 16 residues. The V and J ends lost 3 bases and 3 bases, in that order; junction bases with no gene match: 9. The CDR3 is CAWSHRGPAFNQPQHF. The CDR3 DNA sequence: TGTGCCTGGAGCCACAGGGGGCCGGCGTTCAATCAGCCCCAGCATTTT.

This sequence joins TRBV7-9 and TRBJ1-1; D remains ambiguous. This CDR3 region has 13 residues. The V and J ends lost 3 bases and 1 base respectively, with 6 bases between them. Germline loops: CDR1 SEHNR, CDR2 FQNEAQ (reference sequence). This chain's CDR3 is CASSFAPNTEAFF. The CDR3 coding sequence is TGTGCCAGCAGCTTTGCGCCGAACACTGAAGCTTTCTTT.

This chain's CDR3 is CASSHRMGPGLTDNEQFF. CDR3 DNA sequence: TGTGCCAGCAGCCATAGGATGGGGCCGGGACTAACCGACAATGAGCAGTTCTTC. The chain joins TRBV4-2 to TRBJ2-1; 7 bases map to TRBD2. The V and J ends lost 3 bases and 5 bases, in that order; junction bases with no gene match: 16. This CDR3 comprises 18 residues. Germline V gives CDR1 LGHNA, CDR2 YNFKEQ.

This rearrangement joins TRBV7-9 to TRBJ2-7, with 7 bases aligning to TRBD2. The CDR3 is made up of 17 amino acids. In germline, CDR1 is SEHNR, CDR2 FQNEAQ (reference sequence). The V and J ends lost 5 bases and 5 bases, in that order; junction bases with no gene match: 18. CDR3 DNA sequence: TGTGCCAGCAGCCCCCCTAGGGTAGCGGGTACCCCTAACGAGCAGTACTTC. This encodes CASSPPRVAGTPNEQYF. Supplemented by reference TRBV7-9 and TRBJ2-7, the full variable domain reads DTGVSQNPRHKITKRGQNVTFRCDPISEHNRLYWYRQTLGQGPEFLTYFQNEAQLEKSRLLSDRFSAERPKGSFSTLEIQRTEQGDSAMYLCASSPPRVAGTPNEQYFGPGTRLTVT.

This chain connects TRBV6-5 to TRBJ2-2; a weak D match, TRBD1 (7 bases). The V end lost 6 bases, the J end lost 5 bases, and 13 bases lay between the germline ends. Germline V CDR1 and CDR2: MNHEY, SVGAGI. The CDR3 is 14 residues long. The CDR3 reads CASRRDRLTGELFF. The CDR3 nucleotides read TGTGCCAGCAGGCGGGACAGATTAACCGGGGAGCTGTTTTTT.

CDR3 region: CASSVSASSGANVLTF. DNA of the CDR3: TGTGCCAGCAGCGTATCCGCGAGCTCTGGGGCCAACGTCCTGACTTTC. This chain connects TRBV9 to TRBJ2-6; D unclear. The CDR3 has 16 amino acids. Trimming took 1 base from V and 0 from J, leaving 8 bases between them. CDR1 and CDR2 from the germline V gene are SGDLS and YYNGEE. The entire variable domain, with the rest obtained from reference TRBV9 and TRBJ2-6, is as follows: DSGVTQTPKHLITATGQRVTLRCSPRSGDLSVYWYQQSLDQGLQFLIQYYNGEERAKGNILERFSAQQFPDLHSELNLSSLELGDSALYFCASSVSASSGANVLTFGAGSRLTVL.